This T cell receptor beta chain was identified in a study of cytomegalovirus exposure and HLA in healthy donors. Study outcomes and limitations: Earlier findings revealed that most TCR beta V segments proved productive either about 87% or about 30% of the time. Prediction of most subjects' HLA-A and HLA-B alleles by TCR beta sequences was reportedly accurate.

Primers for the PCR totalled 60 Vbeta and 13 Jbeta. The table came from immunoSEQ multiplex PCR; TCRdb's copy has only in-frame clones and leaves some out. The sample includes some 180,000 clones, around 81% of them seen just once. Trimming at V came to 7 bases and at J to 2 bases, leaving 11 bases not matched to a gene. CDR1 and CDR2 (germline): LNHDA, SQIVND (reference sequence). The CDR3 has 15 residues. A word on this clone: Its target is unknown.

The sequenced sample was PBMCs. The chain joins TRBV19 to TRBJ2-7, with 7 bases identical to TRBD2. The sequence was obtained from a young man in good health and CMV-seronegative. CDR3 amino acids: CASTREKRGTYEQYF. CDR3 sequence (DNA): TGTGCCAGTACCCGAGAGAAGCGGGGCACCTACGAGCAGTACTTC.